These 17 T cell receptor beta chains came from one sample sequenced in a study of blood T cell repertoires in COVID-19. Sequenced by immunoSEQ multiplex PCR; TCRdb stores in-frame clones only, minus some. The sample yields some 170,000 clones, approximately 79% seen once. Material: peripheral blood. The receptors here all came from an elderly woman with acute or convalescent COVID-19.

The chain combines TRBV24-1 with TRBJ2-3; 10 bases agree with TRBD2. This CDR3 region has 18 residues. V was clipped by 5 bases and J by 2 bases; unmatched bases: 12. Per germline, CDR1 KGHDR and CDR2 SFDVKD. CDR3 in DNA: TGTGCCACCAGTGCCGTCTCCCTACTAGCGGGACTCACAGATACGCAGTATTTT. This translates into CATSAVSLLAGLTDTQYF.

This clone was seen at least ten times. The chain links TRBV2 to TRBJ2-2; 8 nucleotides line up with TRBD2. Unmatched junction bases numbered 4, after V lost 4 bases and J lost 6 bases. Germline-derived CDR1 and CDR2 are SNHLY and FYNNEI. The CDR3 covers 14 residues. The DNA for the CDR3 is TGTGCCAGCAGTGCGACTAGCGCCGCCGGGGAGCTGTTTTTT. Its translation is CASSATSAAGELFF.

The J gene is TRBJ2-3, the V gene TRBV10-3; tentative D call: TRBD1 (6 bases). Trimming cost V 5 bases and J 6 bases, with 18 bases left between them. Germline values: CDR1 ENHRY, CDR2 SYGVKD. The CDR3 covers 15 residues. The CDR3 coding sequence is TGTGCCATCAGTTCTGAGGACAGCCGGTATGATACGCAGTATTTT. It codes for CAISSEDSRYDTQYF.

The chain joins TRBV19 to TRBJ1-4; weak D call: TRBD1 (5 bases). V was shortened by 3 bases and J by 0 bases, with 17 bases between the two germline ends. This CDR3 is built from 18 residues. Germline V gives CDR1 LNHDA, CDR2 SQIVND (reference sequence). Written as DNA, the CDR3 is TGTGCCAGTAGTATTTCCGGAGGGGCACTAGCAACTAATGAAAAACTGTTTTTT. Amino acids: CASSISGGALATNEKLFF.

The chain combines TRBV7-2 with TRBJ1-1, with TRBD1 identical over 12 bases. V shed 1 base, J shed 2 bases, and the junction held 2 bases outside the gene matches. Germline V gene sequence: CDR1 SGHTA, CDR2 FQGNSA. This CDR3 region has 16 residues. In nucleotides, the CDR3 is TGTGCCAGCAGCTTAGAGGGACAGGGGGCTAACACTGAAGCTTTCTTT. This encodes CASSLEGQGANTEAFF.

This chain joins TRBV4-1 and TRBJ1-1; 8 bases fit TRBD1. CDR1 is MGHRA, CDR2 YSYEKL, per germline. V shed 1 base, J shed 0 bases, and the junction held 4 bases outside the gene matches. This CDR3 spans 16 amino acids. The CDR3 DNA sequence: TGCGCCAGCAGCCAAGGGACAGGGAACATGAACACTGAAGCTTTCTTT. Its translation is CASSQGTGNMNTEAFF.

The chain employs TRBV25-1 and TRBJ1-3; D possibly corresponds to TRBD1 (6 bases). The CDR3 extends over 14 amino acids. The ends were cut back, 5 bases at V and 4 bases at J, with 12 bases in the middle. Per the germline V gene, CDR1 is MGHDK and CDR2 is SYGVNS. The CDR3 here is CASSWTAEGNTIYF. The CDR3 DNA sequence: TGTGCCAGCAGTTGGACAGCCGAAGGAAACACCATATATTTT.

J is TRBJ2-4 and V is TRBV2; no firm D call. In germline, CDR1 is SNHLY, CDR2 FYNNEI. Trimming took 6 bases from V and 0 from J, leaving 15 bases between them. The CDR3 contains 16 residues. The CDR3 here is CASRDMIVTAKNIQYF. The CDR3 DNA follows: TGTGCCAGCAGAGACATGATCGTCACAGCCAAAAACATTCAGTACTTC.

Only a few counts were recorded for this clone. This chain connects TRBV6-5 to TRBJ1-1, with a tentative D call TRBD1 (6 bases). The CDR3 is 13 amino acids. CDR1 is MNHEY, CDR2 SVGAGI, per germline. V dropped 4 bases and J dropped 2 bases, with 8 bases sitting between them. The CDR3 region is CASSLDRNTEAFF. As DNA, the CDR3 is TGTGCCAGCAGTTTGGACAGAAACACTGAAGCTTTCTTT.

The V and J genes are TRBV7-9 and TRBJ1-6; D call uncertain. The V and J ends lost 5 bases and 10 bases respectively, with 15 bases between them. Germline values: CDR1 SEHNR, CDR2 FQNEAQ (reference sequence). CDR3 length equals 14 residues. In DNA form, the CDR3 reads TGTGCCAGCAGCCTTTCGGCGGGGTGGTCACCCCTCCACTTT. Its protein is CASSLSAGWSPLHF.

The chain carries TRBV7-9 and TRBJ2-7, with 7 positions matching TRBD2. V was clipped by 2 bases and J by 4 bases; unmatched bases: 14. The germline CDR1 and CDR2 sequences are SEHNR and FQNEAQ (reference sequence). CDR3 length: 17 residues. CDR3 protein: CASSLLGGSALGYEQYF. The CDR3 nucleotides read TGTGCCAGCAGCTTACTTGGCGGGAGTGCCCTAGGGTACGAGCAGTACTTC.

CDR3 sequence reads: CASSPIPPRTGNQPQHF. The CDR3 DNA reads as TGTGCCAGCAGTCCTATACCCCCCAGGACAGGGAATCAGCCCCAGCATTTT. The rearrangement joins TRBV6-6 to TRBJ1-5, with TRBD1 matching 8 bases. Germline CDR1 and CDR2: MNHNY and SVGAGI (reference sequence). The CDR3 is 17 amino acids. V shed 5 bases and J 4 bases; nucleotides not matched to a gene: 13.

The V gene is TRBV7-9, the J gene TRBJ2-7; 13 nucleotides agree with TRBD2. Germline CDR1 and CDR2: SEHNR and FQNEAQ (reference sequence). The CDR3 consists of 17 residues. V was pared by 5 bases and J by 5 bases, with 12 bases of the junction left unmatched. The CDR3, as DNA: TGTGCCAGCAGCACGGGACTAGCGGGACCAACTCGCCACGAGCAGTACTTC. Its protein product is CASSTGLAGPTRHEQYF.

The chain employs TRBV7-9 and TRBJ2-1; no clear D. Looked up from germline, CDR1 is SEHNR and CDR2 is FQNEAQ (reference sequence). Trimming stripped 6 bases from V and 11 bases from J, with 11 bases between. This CDR3 is built from 11 residues. The CDR3 nucleotides read TGTGCCAGCAGGCCCCAGGCTCAGCAGTTCTTC. Amino acid sequence: CASRPQAQQFF.

The genes are TRBV5-1 and TRBJ2-3; 14 bases map to TRBD2. V gave up 3 bases and J gave up 5 bases; unmatched junction bases: 2. Germline CDR1 and CDR2: SGHRS and YFSETQ. The CDR3 runs 15 residues. CDR3 DNA: TGCGCCAGCAGCTCGGGACTAGCGGGAGTAGATACGCAGTATTTT. Translated: CASSSGLAGVDTQYF.

V and J are TRBV27 and TRBJ2-1, with D perhaps TRBD1 (6 bases). This CDR3 has 15 amino acids. V lost 1 base, J lost 4 bases, and 11 bases lay in between. Germline CDR1 reads MNHEY; CDR2 reads SMNVEV (reference sequence). The CDR3 here is CASSLFQGRYNEQFF. CDR3 in DNA: TGTGCCAGCAGTTTATTTCAGGGGCGGTACAATGAGCAGTTCTTC.

This clone was detected only a few times. The chain combines TRBV2 with TRBJ1-5, with D possibly matching TRBD1 (6 bases). The CDR3 length is 17 residues. The V gene's germline CDR1 is SNHLY and CDR2 FYNNEI. The germline V and J ends were trimmed by 6 bases and 4 bases, with 22 bases remaining between them. CDR3: CASSNFITGKGNQPQHF. In nucleotides, the CDR3 is TGTGCCAGCAGCAATTTTATAACAGGGAAGGGGAATCAGCCCCAGCATTTT.